This T cell receptor beta chain emerged from a study of T cell changes during pregnancy in multiple sclerosis. Sequencing was performed with immunoSEQ multiplex PCR; in TCRdb, only in-frame clones are kept and a portion is missing. This table has roughly 40,000 clones, 70% to 90% appearing once. Germline V CDR1 and CDR2: SGHTA, FQGTGA. The ends were cut back, 7 bases at V and 0 bases at J, with 18 bases in the middle. The CDR3 has 16 amino acids. The TCR comes from a female donor with multiple sclerosis, enrolled in a pregnancy study. The chain combines TRBV7-3 with TRBJ1-1; possible D gene TRBD1, 6 bases. The sequencing used CD8+ T cells from peripheral blood mononuclear cells, collected in the first trimester of pregnancy. CDR3 coding DNA: TGTGCCAGCACCCCGAGGAGGAAGGGGGTGAACACTGAAGCTTTCTTT. It is translated as CASTPRRKGVNTEAFF.